The 8 T cell receptor beta chains presented below share a single source sample, sequenced in a study of T cell repertoires in cytomegalovirus infection. Each CDR3 protein is one row after TCRdb ran MiXCR on the reads. The sample lists around 500,000 distinct CDR3 sequences; 40% to 50% were seen once. For these TCRs, the target antigens are not known. The material was cultured PBMCs, obtained from culture after CMV antigen stimulation. Receptors originate from a human donor in good health (CMV status not recorded). Some clones in this sample may be carry-over from other donors' samples.

V is TRBV20-1 and J is TRBJ2-7, with 7 bases fitting TRBD1. The CDR3 covers 12 residues. The germline gives CDR1 DFQATT, CDR2 SNEGSKA (reference sequence). V lost 4 bases, J lost 5 bases, and 5 bases stayed unmatched. Here the CDR3 reads CSAIRQGNEQYF. CDR3 nucleotides: TGCAGTGCTATCAGACAGGGCAACGAGCAGTACTTC.

This clonotype was seen a handful of times. The chain uses TRBV7-2 and TRBJ1-5, with D possibly TRBD1 on 5 matching bases. This CDR3 has 13 amino acids. V lost 3 bases and J 6 bases, leaving 9 bases between the germline ends. The germline gives CDR1 SGHTA, CDR2 FQGNSA. CDR3 sequence: CASSFSGSQPQHF. CDR3 DNA sequence: TGTGCCAGCAGCTTCTCAGGGAGTCAGCCCCAGCATTTT.

The genes are TRBV7-4 and TRBJ2-1, with TRBD2 matching 11 bases. This CDR3 spans 17 amino acids. Germline V gene data show CDR1 as SGHVT and CDR2 as SQSDAQ. V gave up 5 bases and J gave up 7 bases; unmatched junction bases: 13. The CDR3 nucleotides read TGTGCCAGCAGCCCCAAAATGGGACTAGCGGTAACTAATGAGCAGTTCTTC. Its protein product is CASSPKMGLAVTNEQFF.

The V gene is TRBV4-1, the J gene TRBJ2-3; 8 bases agree with TRBD1. Germline values: CDR1 MGHRA, CDR2 YSYEKL. The CDR3 has 14 amino acids. Trimming removed 5 bases from V and 6 bases from J; junction bases left unmatched: 7. The CDR3 region has the DNA TGCGCCAGCAGCACCCGACAGGGGTTGGATACGCAGTATTTT. Translating gives CASSTRQGLDTQYF.

The J gene is TRBJ1-2, the V gene TRBV7-2, with 7 bases aligning to TRBD1. V shed 8 bases, J shed 4 bases, and the junction held 10 bases outside the gene matches. The germline V gene encodes CDR1 SGHTA and CDR2 FQGNSA. The CDR3 runs to 14 residues. CDR3 coding DNA: TGTGCCAGCCGCACAGGGGCCCTAGGCTATGGCTACACCTTC. Protein sequence: CASRTGALGYGYTF.

This clonotype was observed a handful of times. The V call is TRBV6-1, the J call TRBJ2-2; the D gene is possibly TRBD2 (5 bases). This CDR3 has 11 residues. Germline V lookup: CDR1 MNHNS, CDR2 SASEGT. Trimming took off 8 bases at V and 4 bases at J, with 5 bases between the two ends. CDR3 in amino acids: CASEGTGELFF. The CDR3 nucleotides read TGTGCCAGCGAGGGCACCGGGGAGCTGTTTTTT.

This clonotype was seen a handful of times. The rearrangement joins TRBV12-3 or TRBV12-4 to TRBJ1-5, with TRBD1 matching 12 bases. V shed 1 base and J 6 bases; nucleotides not matched to a gene: 7. The CDR3 runs to 17 residues. This CDR3 reads CASSLDRDRGLGQPQHF. DNA for the CDR3: TGTGCCAGCAGTTTAGACCGGGACAGGGGGCTTGGTCAGCCCCAGCATTTT.

The chain recombines TRBV7-2 with TRBJ2-3; D perhaps matches TRBD2 (6 bases). V shed 5 bases and J shed 0 bases, with 21 bases lying between them. The CDR3 is 18 amino acids. CDR1 and CDR2 from the germline V gene are SGHTA and FQGNSA. This CDR3 reads CASSPMFGLQKSTDTQYF. CDR3 coding DNA: TGTGCCAGCAGCCCCATGTTTGGACTACAAAAAAGCACAGATACGCAGTATTTT.